Listed below are T cell receptor beta chains from one sample, sequenced in a study of shared clonotypes between healthy human individuals. The table came from immunoSEQ multiplex PCR; TCRdb's copy has only in-frame clones and leaves some out. The sample holds over 850,000 clones, 78% seen once. The sample consisted of memory CD4+ T cells from PBMCs. The receptors were gathered from a man aged 18 to 30 in good health. Some clones in this sample may be carry-over from other donors' samples. Each CDR3 is given with its conserved first and last residue.

v_call cdr3_aa
TRBV11-3 CASSFGSGRAQNEQFF
TRBV5-1 CASSWGLAVSDTQYF
TRBV27 CASKRHGRTDTQYF
TRBV28 CASSEYRRNTGELFF
TRBV30 CALREWLGYTF
TRBV18 CASSPGQRETQYF
TRBV4-3 CASSRAQGVSYEQYF
TRBV28 CAAGTGSTDTQYF
TRBV5-4 CASSYRETGTEAFF
TRBV15 CATSRALAGGPNEQYF
TRBV2 CASKTLVAISYEQYF
TRBV7-6 CASSFGRLGEQYF
TRBV12-5 CASGLSTIGLAGGPRSYNEQFF
TRBV2 CASSIAGDSRYF
TRBV9 CASSVGLAGNNEQFF
TRBV4-2 CASRLSGSRYNEQFF
TRBV6-1 CASSGASPNTGELFF
TRBV5-8 CASSRLGLFNNEQFF
TRBV11-2 CASSLDPGPDTQYF
TRBV28 CASATVAVAFF
TRBV7-8 CASSPEQWGNQPQHF
TRBV10-3 CAISELDLWGEQYF
TRBV18 CASSPRQGGMNTEAFF